This TCR beta chain is drawn from a study of identical twins. The study, taken as a whole, reports: Shared out-of-frame alpha sequences (those common to twins) showed excess low generation probability. The analysis was cross-sectional rather than longitudinal within donors.

Carrying unique molecular identifiers, the cDNA also gained a universal primer site through template switching. One entry per CDR3 protein, called by TCRdb with MiXCR from the 5' RACE reads. The repertoire holds a few hundred thousand distinct CDR3 sequences, around 9.6% seen once, with around 3.1% in the top ten. Notes on this clonotype: The antigen is not known.

Donors uniformly comprised healthy Caucasians. Trimming took 5 bases from V and 0 from J, leaving 14 bases between them. Germline V CDR1 and CDR2: SGHVS, FNYEAQ. The CDR3 is made up of 17 amino acids. This sample also appeared in a second study, on yellow fever vaccine responses in identical twins.

The chain links TRBV7-6 to TRBJ2-6, with D perhaps matching TRBD1 or TRBD2 (5 bases each). This TCR was recovered from a woman aged 18-30 years in good health. The sequenced sample consisted of PBMCs. CDR3 protein: CASSPRTGPSGANVLTF. The CDR3 DNA reads as TGTGCCAGCAGCCCACGGACGGGACCCTCTGGGGCCAACGTCCTGACTTTC.